The sequence of this TCR beta chain was determined in a study of a mutant IDH1 vaccine in newly diagnosed glioma. Study-wide context: Vaccines began 4-6 weeks after radiotherapy alone, or with temozolomide cycles.

Points from the study as a whole: Apparently, pseudoprogression bore no relation to changes among the top peripheral T cell clonotypes.

V lost 5 bases to trimming and J lost 5 bases, with 16 bases between them. The CDR3 loop spans 15 amino acids. Germline CDR1 and CDR2: SEHNR and FQNEAQ (reference sequence). Specified time point: week 35, safety follow-up. One vaccine dose held 300 ug of mutant IDH1 20-mer peptide and came with topical imiquimod. Using immunoSEQ multiplex PCR, the repertoire was profiled, and TCRdb retains in-frame clones only, with some absent. Of more than 60,000 clones in the sample, 74% are singletons; the top ten hold over 3.5%. This clone was observed once. The antigen remains undetermined. The sample consisted of PBMCs, taken from a glioma patient whose treatment included an IDH1 peptide vaccine. This sequence originates from a man aged 50-60 years with glioma. The rearrangement links TRBV7-9 to TRBJ2-1, with D possibly TRBD2 on 6 matching bases. CDR3 residues: CASSRSRRENNEQFF. The CDR3 DNA reads as TGTGCCAGCAGCCGATCCCGGAGGGAGAACAATGAGCAGTTCTTC.